These 27 T cell receptor beta chains were sequenced from one sample in a study of post-analysis software for immune sequencing data. Prepared TCR beta cDNA libraries contained unique molecular identifiers. TCRdb called the PCR reads again in MiXCR, with one record for every CDR3 protein. The table records some 160,000 distinct CDR3 sequences, under 40% of them present only once. The source was blood, collected after autologous hematopoietic stem cell transplantation. The receptors were gathered from a girl aged 10 to 17 with multiple sclerosis.

This clonotype showed up many times. This sequence joins TRBV4-1 and TRBJ2-7, with D tentatively TRBD2 (6 bases). In germline, CDR1 is MGHRA, CDR2 YSYEKL. The V end lost 4 bases, the J end lost 7 bases, and 20 bases lay between the germline ends. The CDR3 length is 15 residues. The chain's CDR3 is CASSLTASAMDEQYF. In nucleotides, the CDR3 is TGCGCCAGCAGCCTAACGGCTAGCGCCATGGATGAGCAGTACTTC.

This clonotype showed up just a few times. The rearrangement joins TRBV28 to TRBJ1-1; TRBD1 aligns across 8 bases. V lost 6 bases and J lost 4; bases outside the gene matches: 1. This CDR3 has 12 residues. CDR1 is MDHEN and CDR2 is SYDVKM in the germline V gene. The CDR3 sequence: CASSTGGTEAFF. The DNA of the CDR3 is TGTGCCAGCAGCACAGGGGGCACTGAAGCTTTCTTT.

The table lists this clonotype with a few counts. The chain carries TRBV6-6 and TRBJ2-3, with D maybe TRBD1 (5 bases). Trimming pared 0 bases from V and 5 bases from J, leaving 9 bases between. Germline CDR1 MNHNY, CDR2 SVGAGI (reference sequence). This CDR3 has 14 residues. CDR3 loop: CASSYSWGGDTQYF. CDR3 bases: TGTGCCAGCAGTTACTCGTGGGGCGGAGATACGCAGTATTTT.

This rearrangement joins TRBV6-6 to TRBJ2-5, with 8 bases matching TRBD1. The germline gives CDR1 MNHNY, CDR2 SVGAGI (reference sequence). V was pared by 2 bases and J by 5 bases, with 4 bases of the junction left unmatched. This CDR3 spans 14 amino acids. CDR3 sequence reads: CASSYAGGWETQYF. The CDR3 nucleotides are TGTGCCAGCAGTTACGCAGGGGGCTGGGAGACCCAGTACTTC.

CDR3 DNA: TGTGCCAGCAGTTTAACGGCTGGGGCAGATTCACCCCTCCACTTT. Residues: CASSLTAGADSPLHF. The J gene is TRBJ1-6, the V gene TRBV28, with D possibly TRBD1 on 5 matching bases. V was trimmed by 2 bases and J by 8 bases, leaving 13 bases between them. The length of the CDR3 is 15 residues. The germline V gene has CDR1 MDHEN and CDR2 SYDVKM.

This clonotype was detected many times. This chain joins TRBV20-1 and TRBJ2-7; TRBD2 matches 16 bases. Germline V lookup: CDR1 DFQATT, CDR2 SNEGSKA (reference sequence). The CDR3 loop spans 13 amino acids. The CDR3 is CSQGTSGRGEQYF. CDR3 nucleotide sequence: TGCAGCCAGGGGACTAGCGGGAGGGGTGAGCAGTACTTC.

There are a few counts of this clonotype. J is TRBJ2-1 and V is TRBV4-2, with D perhaps being TRBD1 or TRBD2 (6 bases each). This CDR3 is built from 13 residues. V lost 10 bases to trimming and J lost 8 bases, with 18 bases between them. CDR1 LGHNA and CDR2 YNFKEQ come from the germline V gene. CDR3 DNA sequence: TGTGCCACCCGACCGACGGGGGCCGATGAGCAGTTCTTC. As protein: CATRPTGADEQFF.

V and J are TRBV5-1 and TRBJ2-7, with D possibly matching TRBD2 (5 bases). Per the germline V gene, CDR1 is SGHRS and CDR2 is YFSETQ. The CDR3 contains 14 residues. V shed 2 bases and J shed 0 bases, with 9 bases lying between them. In DNA form, the CDR3 reads TGCGCCAGCAGCTTACCGGGAAGCTCCTACGAGCAGTACTTC. This sequence encodes CASSLPGSSYEQYF.

The V and J genes are TRBV7-9 and TRBJ2-1, with 10 bases lining up with TRBD2. Germline V gene lookup returns CDR1 SEHNR and CDR2 FQNEAQ (reference sequence). V was clipped by 2 bases and J by 1 base; unmatched bases: 2. The CDR3 has 16 residues. The CDR3 DNA is TGTGCCAGCAGCTTAAGACTAGCGGGTTCCTACAATGAGCAGTTCTTC. Amino acid sequence: CASSLRLAGSYNEQFF.

This clonotype was counted between two and nine times. This chain connects TRBV27 to TRBJ2-1, with TRBD2 matching over 7 bases. CDR3 length equals 12 residues. Trimming at V came to 5 bases and at J to 10 bases, leaving 5 bases not matched to a gene. Germline CDR1 reads MNHEY; CDR2 reads SMNVEV (reference sequence). The CDR3 here is CASSPRGEEQFF. The CDR3 DNA reads TGTGCCAGCAGTCCCCGGGGGGAGGAGCAGTTCTTC.

V gene TRBV6-1 combines with J gene TRBJ2-4, with TRBD2 matching 8 bases. CDR3 size: 20 residues. The germline V gene encodes CDR1 MNHNS and CDR2 SASEGT. J was trimmed by 3 bases and V by 6 bases; bases with no gene match: 22. The CDR3 DNA reads TGTGCCAGCAGCCCTACCCCGGGACTAGTGACTACCTTAGGCAAAAACATTCAGTACTTC. It yields the protein CASSPTPGLVTTLGKNIQYF.

J is TRBJ2-7 and V is TRBV6-1; D remains ambiguous. The CDR3 extends over 14 amino acids. V lost 3 bases and J lost 0, with 9 bases in between. Germline-derived CDR1 and CDR2 are MNHNS and SASEGT. The CDR3 sequence is CASSDSPNSYEQYF. CDR3 DNA sequence: TGTGCCAGCAGTGACAGTCCGAACTCCTACGAGCAGTACTTC.

J is TRBJ2-3 and V is TRBV2; 7 bases match TRBD2. V shed 6 bases, J shed 2 bases, and the junction held 5 bases outside the gene matches. The CDR3 totals 14 residues. The germline CDR1 and CDR2 sequences are SNHLY and FYNNEI. CDR3 amino acids: CASRASGYTDTQYF. The CDR3 nucleotides are TGTGCCAGCAGAGCTAGCGGATACACAGATACGCAGTATTTT.

The chain has TRBV29-1 and TRBJ2-5, with 10 positions matching TRBD2. The V gene's germline CDR1 is SQVTM and CDR2 ANQGSEA. V dropped 3 bases and J dropped 5; count of bases not matched to a gene: 9. CDR3 length: 15 residues. CDR3 residues: CSVEILAGVAETQYF. CDR3 DNA: TGCAGCGTTGAGATCCTAGCGGGAGTCGCTGAGACCCAGTACTTC.

As regards this clonotype: This may be a read error, as it is one base from a much larger clone. The rearrangement joins TRBV28 to TRBJ1-5; D remains ambiguous. Trimming cost V 2 bases and J 2 bases, with 13 bases left between them. Germline CDR1 MDHEN, CDR2 SYDVKM. This CDR3 spans 16 amino acids. The CDR3 spells CASSLEADYGNQPQHF. Written as DNA, the CDR3 is TGTGCCAGCAGTTTAGAGGCAGATTATGGCAATCAGCCCCAGCATTTT.

This clonotype was seen more than once but under ten times. This chain connects TRBV5-1 to TRBJ2-1; D is perhaps TRBD2 (6 bases). The CDR3 totals 15 residues. CDR1 and CDR2 (germline): SGHRS, YFSETQ. V was clipped by 4 bases and J by 2 bases, with 13 bases between them. The CDR3 coding sequence is TGCGCCAGCAGCCCCGACGGGAGCACCTACAATGAGCAGTTCTTC. Its protein is CASSPDGSTYNEQFF.

This chain uses TRBV5-1 with TRBJ1-1; 10 bases are shared with TRBD1. Losses at the gene ends were 4 bases for V and 1 base for J; bases not matched to a gene: 4. Germline V gene lookup returns CDR1 SGHRS and CDR2 YFSETQ. The CDR3 covers 15 residues. In DNA, the CDR3 is TGCGCCAGCAGCCCCCGGGACAGGGGGAACACTGAAGCTTTCTTT. Its protein is CASSPRDRGNTEAFF.

This clonotype showed up just a few times. This chain's CDR3 is CAWSEGFNTEAFF. Here the CDR3 DNA reads TGTGCCTGGAGTGAAGGGTTCAACACTGAAGCTTTCTTT. The chain joins TRBV30 to TRBJ1-1; D not certain. V lost 1 base and J 2 bases, leaving 8 bases between the germline ends. Per the germline V gene, CDR1 is GTSNPN and CDR2 is SVGIG (reference sequence). CDR3 size: 13 residues. Complete variable domain (other parts from reference TRBV30 and TRBJ1-1): SQTIHQWPATLVQPVGSPLSLECTVEGTSNPNLYWYRQAAGRGLQLLFYSVGIGQISSEVPQNLSASRPQDRQFILSSKKLLLSDSGFYLCAWSEGFNTEAFFGQGTRLTVV.

The chain has TRBV30 and TRBJ2-5, with D perhaps TRBD1 (6 bases). The closer fit of TRBJ2-7 to the DNA end suggests the J call may be wrong. The CDR3 sequence is 15 residues long. Germline V gives CDR1 GTSNPN, CDR2 SVGIG (reference sequence). The DNA of the CDR3 is TGTGCCTGGAGTGCACAGACAGGCCAATACTACGAGCAGTACTTC. It translates to CAWSAQTGQYYEQYF.

V is TRBV15 and J is TRBJ1-2; 7 bases line up with TRBD1. The CDR3 length is 13 residues. Germline V CDR1 and CDR2: LNHNV, YYDKDF (reference sequence). Trimming took 8 bases from V and 0 from J; bases not matched to a gene: 3. Here the CDR3 DNA reads TGTGCCACCGCGGGACAGACTAACTATGGCTACACCTTC. This encodes CATAGQTNYGYTF.

The chain links TRBV5-1 to TRBJ1-6; 7 bases line up with TRBD1. The CDR3 extends over 15 amino acids. V lost 3 bases and J lost 10; bases outside the gene matches: 10. Per germline, CDR1 SGHRS and CDR2 YFSETQ. CDR3 protein: CASSSATDRRSPLHF. The CDR3 DNA sequence: TGCGCCAGCAGCTCGGCCACGGACAGGAGGTCACCCCTCCACTTT.

This clonotype was picked up one time. The chain uses TRBV15 and TRBJ2-1, with D tentatively TRBD1 (6 bases). V was cut by 5 bases and J by 8 bases, with 16 bases left in between. The CDR3 consists of 14 residues. The germline gives CDR1 LNHNV, CDR2 YYDKDF (reference sequence). For the CDR3, the DNA is TGTGCCACCAGCGGGGGCAGGGGTAACGATGAGCAGTTCTTC. This codes for CATSGGRGNDEQFF.

The gene calls are TRBV7-2 and TRBJ2-2; no firm D call. The germline V gene encodes CDR1 SGHTA and CDR2 FQGNSA. This CDR3 comprises 15 residues. V was trimmed by 5 bases and J by 2 bases, leaving 12 bases between them. In DNA form, the CDR3 reads TGTGCCAGCAGCCGAAATATGGCTAACACCGGGGAGCTGTTTTTT. This sequence encodes CASSRNMANTGELFF.

This clonotype occurred a few times. This chain links TRBV27 with TRBJ1-2, with D possibly being TRBD1 (5 bases). Germline V gene lookup returns CDR1 MNHEY and CDR2 SMNVEV (reference sequence). Deletions cut 0 bases from V and 8 bases from J, with 10 bases between. The CDR3 consists of 13 residues. The CDR3 nucleotides are TGTGCCAGCAGTTTATCCCCTGGGGGGGGCTACACCTTC. Residues: CASSLSPGGGYTF.

The chain employs TRBV5-1 and TRBJ2-5; D perhaps matches TRBD1 (5 bases). The CDR3 runs to 15 residues. Germline CDR1 is SGHRS and CDR2 is YFSETQ. Trimming left V 1 base short and J 0 bases short, with 10 bases between. Written as DNA, the CDR3 is TGCGCCAGCAGCTTGAGGGGAACGTACCAAGAGACCCAGTACTTC. Amino acid sequence: CASSLRGTYQETQYF.

V is TRBV30 and J is TRBJ1-2, with D hard to call. This CDR3 is built from 11 residues. Trimming shortened V by 2 bases and J by 4 bases, and 5 bases separated the two germline ends. CDR1 is GTSNPN, CDR2 SVGIG, per germline (reference sequence). The CDR3 loop is CAWSRSYGYTF. Here the CDR3 DNA reads TGTGCCTGGAGTCGGTCCTATGGCTACACCTTC. Supplemented by reference TRBV30 and TRBJ1-2, the full variable domain reads SQTIHQWPATLVQPVGSPLSLECTVEGTSNPNLYWYRQAAGRGLQLLFYSVGIGQISSEVPQNLSASRPQDRQFILSSKKLLLSDSGFYLCAWSRSYGYTFGSGTRLTVV.

This rearrangement joins TRBV7-2 to TRBJ2-3; D gene unclear. Germline V gives CDR1 SGHTA, CDR2 FQGNSA. Trimming removed 1 base at V and 1 base at J, with 9 bases between. The CDR3 runs 15 residues. The CDR3 loop is CASSLEVGGTDTQYF. The CDR3 DNA is TGTGCCAGCAGCTTAGAGGTCGGAGGCACAGATACGCAGTATTTT.